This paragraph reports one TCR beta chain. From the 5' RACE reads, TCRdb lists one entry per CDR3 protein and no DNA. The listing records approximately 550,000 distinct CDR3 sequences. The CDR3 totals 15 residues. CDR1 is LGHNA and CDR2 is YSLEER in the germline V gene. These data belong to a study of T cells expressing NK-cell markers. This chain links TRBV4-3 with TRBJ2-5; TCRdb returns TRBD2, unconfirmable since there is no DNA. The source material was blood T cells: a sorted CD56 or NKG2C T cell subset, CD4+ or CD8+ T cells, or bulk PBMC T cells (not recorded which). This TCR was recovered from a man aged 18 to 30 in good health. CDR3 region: CASSQGASVGETQYF.